These 7 T cell receptor beta chains originate from one sample sequenced in a study of CD8+ T cells in alopecia areata. Sample treatment: oral pan-JAK inhibitor, 5-10 mg twice daily. The sequencing template was cDNA reverse transcribed from extracted RNA. This table comes from immunoSEQ multiplex PCR, and its TCRdb copy is limited to in-frame clones, with some not included. Counted here are under 300,000 clones, about three fifths occurring once; the ten biggest clones make up around 0.92%. The sample in question was CD4+ T cells sorted from blood, obtained between weeks 51 and 54, from a patient treated with tofacitinib. The receptors originated from a human donor with alopecia areata.

This sequence joins TRBV29-1 and TRBJ2-3; TRBD2 might be the D (6 bases). Trimming shortened V by 2 bases and J by 3 bases, and 15 bases separated the two germline ends. The CDR3 is made up of 15 amino acids. Per germline, CDR1 SQVTM and CDR2 ANQGSEA. CDR3 sequence (DNA): TGCAGCGTTGAAATGTTGGCGGGGAAAACAGATACGCAGTATTTT. Translation gives CSVEMLAGKTDTQYF.

The genes are TRBV28 and TRBJ1-1; D gene uncertain. This CDR3 contains 13 residues. Trimming pared 6 bases from V and 3 bases from J, leaving 11 bases between. CDR1 and CDR2 from the germline V gene are MDHEN and SYDVKM. The chain's CDR3 is CASRPTFYTEAFF. CDR3 coding DNA: TGTGCCAGCAGGCCGACCTTTTACACTGAAGCTTTCTTT.

The CDR3 loop is CASGWDRISPLHF. DNA for the CDR3: TGTGCCAGCGGTTGGGACAGGATTTCACCCCTCCACTTT. The rearrangement uses TRBV27 and TRBJ1-6; 8 nucleotides line up with TRBD1. CDR1 MNHEY and CDR2 SMNVEV come from the germline V gene (reference sequence). This CDR3 contains 13 residues. The ends lost 8 bases at V and 9 bases at J; junction bases unmatched: 6.

The V call is TRBV6-1, the J call TRBJ1-5; D is undetermined. This CDR3 region has 12 residues. The germline V and J ends were trimmed by 1 base and 6 bases, with 4 bases remaining between them. CDR1 is MNHNS and CDR2 is SASEGT in the germline V gene. CDR3 DNA: TGTGCCAGCAGTGAAGTCAGTCAGCCCCAGCATTTT. Translated: CASSEVSQPQHF.

There are a few counts of this clone. The chain recombines TRBV10-3 with TRBJ2-5; 12 bases line up with TRBD2. V dropped 7 bases and J dropped 1; count of bases not matched to a gene: 10. The CDR3 has 17 residues. CDR1 is ENHRY, CDR2 SYGVKD, per germline. This CDR3 reads CAITIGLAGNFQETQYF. The CDR3 bases are TGTGCCATCACCATTGGACTAGCGGGGAACTTCCAAGAGACCCAGTACTTC.

J is TRBJ2-3 and V is TRBV4-1; possible D gene TRBD1, 6 bases. Deletions cut 1 base from V and 3 bases from J, with 11 bases between. The CDR3 extends over 15 amino acids. Per germline, CDR1 MGHRA and CDR2 YSYEKL. This CDR3 is CASSQVDQGTDTQYF. The CDR3, as DNA: TGCGCCAGCAGCCAAGTAGATCAGGGGACAGATACGCAGTATTTT.

The chain recombines TRBV30 with TRBJ2-4; possible D gene TRBD2, 5 bases. The CDR3 has 15 amino acids. V was clipped by 0 bases and J by 11 bases, with 20 bases between them. CDR1 and CDR2 from the germline V gene are GTSNPN and SVGIG (reference sequence). The CDR3 region is CAWSVRAGPGMVQYF. In DNA form, the CDR3 reads TGTGCCTGGAGTGTACGGGCAGGCCCGGGGATGGTTCAGTACTTC.